A single T cell receptor (beta chain) is shown here with its context. From germline, CDR1 is SGHAT and CDR2 FQNNGV. CDR3 length equals 14 residues. J gave up 3 bases and V 6 bases, and 7 bases lay outside the gene matches. The sample originates from a study of cytomegalovirus exposure and HLA in healthy donors. Both 60 Vbeta primers and 13 Jbeta primers went into the PCR. Clones were sequenced by immunoSEQ multiplex PCR, and TCRdb holds only the in-frame ones, with some missing. This table holds 210,000 or so clones, about 88% found once. This TCR derives from a girl aged 2 to 9 in good health and CMV-seronegative. The chain uses TRBV11-2 and TRBJ2-7, with TRBD1 identical over 8 bases. The sample consisted of PBMCs. In nucleotides, the CDR3 is TGTGCCAGCAGTTCCAGGACAGGGAACTACGAGCAGTACTTC. Translated: CASSSRTGNYEQYF.